This is a list of T cell receptor beta chains from one sample in a study of T cells in localized non-small cell lung cancer. Produced via immunoSEQ multiplex PCR; TCRdb's table is partial and in-frame only. The sample contains 7,500 to 10,000 clones, less than 95% of which appear only once. Sequenced here: peripheral blood, sampled before any cancer treatment. Receptor source: a male donor aged 60 or over with stage III squamous cell lung carcinoma. CDR3s include the opening cysteine and the closing phenylalanine or tryptophan. The D gene is left open where the match is weak. Clone size is shown for a subset of rows, as once, few, many or a class of expanded clone.

CDR3 protein: CASSPFQINQPQHF
D gene: NA
J gene: TRBJ1-5
V gene: TRBV18
clone size: NA

CDR3 protein: CASSARGGRNTEAFF
D gene: NA
J gene: TRBJ1-1
V gene: TRBV7-9
clone size: NA

CDR3 protein: CASSMGTGAYEQYF
D gene: TRBD1
J gene: TRBJ2-7
V gene: TRBV19
clone size: once

CDR3 protein: CASSLGATGGEYGYTF
D gene: TRBD1
J gene: TRBJ1-2
V gene: TRBV5-4
clone size: NA

CDR3 protein: CASSVEIRADTQYF
D gene: NA
J gene: TRBJ2-3
V gene: TRBV9
clone size: NA

CDR3 protein: CASSLFHTVPYEQYF
D gene: NA
J gene: TRBJ2-7
V gene: TRBV5-6
clone size: NA

CDR3 protein: CASSFNNEQFF
D gene: NA
J gene: TRBJ2-1
V gene: TRBV11-3
clone size: NA

CDR3 protein: CSGRDSLGEKLFF
D gene: TRBD1
J gene: TRBJ1-4
V gene: TRBV29-1
clone size: NA

CDR3 protein: CASCPGTGDHNEKLFF
D gene: TRBD1
J gene: TRBJ1-4
V gene: TRBV5-1
clone size: NA

CDR3 protein: CASSPLQGSTGELFF
D gene: NA
J gene: TRBJ2-2
V gene: TRBV9
clone size: NA

CDR3 protein: CASRAASANSPLHF
D gene: NA
J gene: TRBJ1-6
V gene: TRBV28
clone size: NA

CDR3 protein: CASSLEGNTEAFF
D gene: NA
J gene: TRBJ1-1
V gene: TRBV7-9
clone size: NA

CDR3 protein: CAIRRGPSYEQYF
D gene: TRBD1
J gene: TRBJ2-7
V gene: TRBV2
clone size: NA

CDR3 protein: CASSQGPDPRKETQYF
D gene: NA
J gene: TRBJ2-5
V gene: TRBV4-1
clone size: once

CDR3 protein: CASSDGTGGSGANVLTF
D gene: TRBD1
J gene: TRBJ2-6
V gene: TRBV6-4
clone size: NA

CDR3 protein: CASSLGWQAYGANYGYTF
D gene: NA
J gene: TRBJ1-2
V gene: TRBV7-2
clone size: NA

CDR3 protein: CATSRTLGLAGGSGEQFF
D gene: TRBD2
J gene: TRBJ2-1
V gene: TRBV15
clone size: NA

CDR3 protein: CASTSRGTGNTGELFF
D gene: TRBD1
J gene: TRBJ2-2
V gene: TRBV2
clone size: NA

CDR3 protein: CASSLKTANEKLFF
D gene: NA
J gene: TRBJ1-4
V gene: TRBV13
clone size: NA

CDR3 protein: CATSRDLNHLKSSYNEQFF
D gene: NA
J gene: TRBJ2-1
V gene: TRBV15
clone size: few

CDR3 protein: CASSFIRGTDTQYF
D gene: NA
J gene: TRBJ2-3
V gene: TRBV27
clone size: once

CDR3 protein: CASSLGSNEQFF
D gene: NA
J gene: TRBJ2-1
V gene: TRBV7-9
clone size: NA

CDR3 protein: CASSLGGGQGGSGNTIYF
D gene: TRBD1
J gene: TRBJ1-3
V gene: TRBV5-4
clone size: NA

CDR3 protein: CASSADIVNTGELFF
D gene: NA
J gene: TRBJ2-2
V gene: TRBV2
clone size: NA

CDR3 protein: CASSIGTHQETQYF
D gene: NA
J gene: TRBJ2-5
V gene: TRBV5-1
clone size: NA

CDR3 protein: CASRRLVGGDTQYF
D gene: NA
J gene: TRBJ2-3
V gene: TRBV19
clone size: NA

CDR3 protein: CASSGHTGTRDTQYF
D gene: NA
J gene: TRBJ2-3
V gene: TRBV6-1
clone size: NA

CDR3 protein: CATTGDFDEQFF
D gene: NA
J gene: TRBJ2-1
V gene: TRBV10-3
clone size: NA

CDR3 protein: CASSFFPTGQGGGEQFF
D gene: TRBD1
J gene: TRBJ2-1
V gene: TRBV5-1
clone size: once

CDR3 protein: CASSGSGYGGETQYF
D gene: NA
J gene: TRBJ2-5
V gene: TRBV9
clone size: NA

CDR3 protein: CASSVGRGGNTEAFF
D gene: NA
J gene: TRBJ1-1
V gene: TRBV9
clone size: NA

CDR3 protein: CASSQAMETGELFF
D gene: NA
J gene: TRBJ2-2
V gene: TRBV4-2
clone size: NA

CDR3 protein: CASSTRGWDEQFF
D gene: NA
J gene: TRBJ2-1
V gene: TRBV9
clone size: NA

CDR3 protein: CASSLVTLGETQYF
D gene: NA
J gene: TRBJ2-5
V gene: TRBV7-8
clone size: NA

CDR3 protein: CASSVAARIAGGLTDTQYF
D gene: TRBD2
J gene: TRBJ2-3
V gene: TRBV9
clone size: NA

CDR3 protein: CASSLKLTQLVTEAFF
D gene: NA
J gene: TRBJ1-1
V gene: TRBV4-2
clone size: NA

CDR3 protein: CASSSDRGNSPLHF
D gene: TRBD1
J gene: TRBJ1-6
V gene: TRBV7-8
clone size: NA

CDR3 protein: CASSLDDKGTEAFF
D gene: NA
J gene: TRBJ1-1
V gene: TRBV5-6
clone size: NA

CDR3 protein: CASSLRGDYEQYF
D gene: NA
J gene: TRBJ2-7
V gene: TRBV7-8
clone size: NA

CDR3 protein: CASSKGPQEGGGYNEQFF
D gene: NA
J gene: TRBJ2-1
V gene: TRBV21-1
clone size: NA

CDR3 protein: CASSGGTGDSSYNSPLHF
D gene: TRBD1
J gene: TRBJ1-6
V gene: TRBV5-4
clone size: NA

CDR3 protein: CASSLSPGAIEKLFF
D gene: NA
J gene: TRBJ1-4
V gene: TRBV7-2
clone size: once

CDR3 protein: CASSPQGLARNTIYF
D gene: NA
J gene: TRBJ1-3
V gene: TRBV7-9
clone size: NA

CDR3 protein: CASSLGQGDGYTF
D gene: TRBD1
J gene: TRBJ1-2
V gene: TRBV7-2
clone size: NA

CDR3 protein: CSDRDRDTEAFF
D gene: TRBD1
J gene: TRBJ1-1
V gene: TRBV29-1
clone size: NA

CDR3 protein: CSFPRYNEQFF
D gene: NA
J gene: TRBJ2-1
V gene: TRBV29-1
clone size: NA

CDR3 protein: CASSATGILGTDTQYF
D gene: NA
J gene: TRBJ2-3
V gene: TRBV5-1
clone size: NA

CDR3 protein: CASSSLAGRHTEAFF
D gene: NA
J gene: TRBJ1-1
V gene: TRBV28
clone size: NA

CDR3 protein: CASSSVAAPTGELFF
D gene: NA
J gene: TRBJ2-2
V gene: TRBV5-1
clone size: NA

CDR3 protein: CASSGRDKEQETQYF
D gene: NA
J gene: TRBJ2-5
V gene: TRBV6-6
clone size: NA

CDR3 protein: CSGRLQRGYTF
D gene: NA
J gene: TRBJ1-2
V gene: TRBV20-1
clone size: NA

CDR3 protein: CASSQRGVNEKLFF
D gene: NA
J gene: TRBJ1-4
V gene: TRBV6-5
clone size: NA

CDR3 protein: CASSLYRTSGVETQYF
D gene: TRBD2
J gene: TRBJ2-5
V gene: TRBV5-8
clone size: NA

CDR3 protein: CASSRQGAPPGELFF
D gene: TRBD1
J gene: TRBJ2-2
V gene: TRBV6-4
clone size: NA